A single sample is the source of the 2 T cell receptor beta chains below, sequenced in a study of T cell responses to AZD1222 COVID-19 vaccine. Produced via immunoSEQ multiplex PCR; TCRdb's table is partial and in-frame only. The table records 95,000 to 150,000 clones, 85% to 90% of them present only once. Sequences were derived from peripheral blood, sampled on day 0 of AZD1222 vaccination. The receptors originated from an adult in good health.

As concerns this clone: Germline and junction disagree at one end, which may indicate a read error. The chain is built from TRBV13 and TRBJ2-7; D is possibly TRBD1 or TRBD2 (5 bases each). Germline V CDR1 and CDR2: PRHDT, FYEKMQ (reference sequence). The CDR3 is 12 residues long. The CDR3 nucleotides are TGTGCCAGCAGCTTAGAGTCGGGACGTCCCCTCTTC. This sequence encodes CASSLESGRPLF.

The J gene is TRBJ2-1, the V gene TRBV2; D could derive from TRBD1 or TRBD2 (5 bases each). The CDR3 extends over 11 amino acids. CDR1 and CDR2 from the germline V gene are SNHLY and FYNNEI. Trimming took 2 bases from V and 11 from J, leaving 7 bases between them. In DNA form, the CDR3 reads TGTGCCAGCAGTGAAAGGGACCAGCAGTTCTTC. Residues: CASSERDQQFF.